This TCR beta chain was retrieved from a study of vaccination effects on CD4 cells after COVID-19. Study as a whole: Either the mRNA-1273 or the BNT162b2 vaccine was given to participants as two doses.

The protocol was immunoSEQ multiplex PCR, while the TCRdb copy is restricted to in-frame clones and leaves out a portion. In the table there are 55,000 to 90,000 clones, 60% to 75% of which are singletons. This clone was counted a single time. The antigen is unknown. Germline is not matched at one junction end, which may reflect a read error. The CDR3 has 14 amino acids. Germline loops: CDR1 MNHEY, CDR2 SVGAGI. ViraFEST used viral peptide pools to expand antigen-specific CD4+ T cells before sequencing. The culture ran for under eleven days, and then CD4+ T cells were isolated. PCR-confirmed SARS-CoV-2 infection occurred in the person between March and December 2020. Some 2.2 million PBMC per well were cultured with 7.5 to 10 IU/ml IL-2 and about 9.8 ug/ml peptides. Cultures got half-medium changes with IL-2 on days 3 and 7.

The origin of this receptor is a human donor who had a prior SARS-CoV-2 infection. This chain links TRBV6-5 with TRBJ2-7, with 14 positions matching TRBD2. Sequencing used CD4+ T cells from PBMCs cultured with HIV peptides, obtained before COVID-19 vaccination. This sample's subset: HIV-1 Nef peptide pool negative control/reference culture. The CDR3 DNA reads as TGTGCCAGCAGTCCCGGACTAGCGGGAGGAAGGGTTGTCTTC. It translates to CASSPGLAGGRVVF.